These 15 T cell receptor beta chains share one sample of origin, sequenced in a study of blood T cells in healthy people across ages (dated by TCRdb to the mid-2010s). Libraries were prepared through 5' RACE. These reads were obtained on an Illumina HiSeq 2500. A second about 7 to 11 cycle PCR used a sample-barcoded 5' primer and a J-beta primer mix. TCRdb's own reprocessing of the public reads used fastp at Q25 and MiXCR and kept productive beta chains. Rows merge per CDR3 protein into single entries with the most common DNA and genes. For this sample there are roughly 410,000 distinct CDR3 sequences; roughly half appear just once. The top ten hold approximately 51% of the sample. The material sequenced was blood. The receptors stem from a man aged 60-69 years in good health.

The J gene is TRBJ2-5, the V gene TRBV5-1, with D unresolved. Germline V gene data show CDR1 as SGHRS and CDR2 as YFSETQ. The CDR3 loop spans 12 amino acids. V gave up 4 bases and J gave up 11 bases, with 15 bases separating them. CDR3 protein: CASSRSMGEQYF. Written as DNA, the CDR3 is TGCGCCAGCAGCAGAAGTATGGGTGAGCAGTACTTC. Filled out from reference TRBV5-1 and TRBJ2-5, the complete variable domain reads KAGVTQTPRYLIKTRGQQVTLSCSPISGHRSVSWYQQTPGQGLQFLFEYFSETQRNKGNFPGRFSGRQFSNSRSEMNVSTLELGDSALYLCASSRSMGEQYFGPGTRLLVL.

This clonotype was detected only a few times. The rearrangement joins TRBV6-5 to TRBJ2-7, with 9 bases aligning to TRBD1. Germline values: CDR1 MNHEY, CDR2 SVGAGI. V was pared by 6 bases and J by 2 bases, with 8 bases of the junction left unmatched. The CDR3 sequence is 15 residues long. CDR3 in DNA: TGTGCCAGCAGCGCTCGGGGACAGGGTACCTACGAGCAGTACTTC. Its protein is CASSARGQGTYEQYF.

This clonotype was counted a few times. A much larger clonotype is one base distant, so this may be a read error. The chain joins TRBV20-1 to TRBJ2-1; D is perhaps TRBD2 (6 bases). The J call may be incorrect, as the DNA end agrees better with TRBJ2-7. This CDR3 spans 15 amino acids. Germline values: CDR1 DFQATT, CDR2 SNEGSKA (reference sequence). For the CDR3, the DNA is TGCAGTGCCCCACGAGGGGAGGTATCCTACAATGAGCAGTACTTC. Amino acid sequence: CSAPRGEVSYNEQYF.

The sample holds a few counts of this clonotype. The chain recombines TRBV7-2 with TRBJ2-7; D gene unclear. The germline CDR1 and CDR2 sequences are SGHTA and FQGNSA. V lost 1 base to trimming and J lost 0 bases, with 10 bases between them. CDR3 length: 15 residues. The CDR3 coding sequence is TGTGCCAGCAGCTTAGGGGCCGATAGCTCCTACGAGCAGTACTTC. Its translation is CASSLGADSSYEQYF.

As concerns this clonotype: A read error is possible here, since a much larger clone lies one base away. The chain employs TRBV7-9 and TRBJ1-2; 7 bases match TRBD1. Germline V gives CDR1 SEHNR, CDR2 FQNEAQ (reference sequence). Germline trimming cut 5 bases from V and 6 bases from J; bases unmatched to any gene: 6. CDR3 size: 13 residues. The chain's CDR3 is CASSTGDHHGYTF. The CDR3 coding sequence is TGTGCCAGCAGCACAGGGGATCACCATGGCTACACCTTC.

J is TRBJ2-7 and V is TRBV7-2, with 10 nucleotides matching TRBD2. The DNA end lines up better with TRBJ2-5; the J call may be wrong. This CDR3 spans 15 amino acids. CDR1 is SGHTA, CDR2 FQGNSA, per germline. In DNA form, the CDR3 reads TGTGCCAGCAGGTCGCTAGCGGGGGTTAGTGAGACCCAGTACTTC. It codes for CASRSLAGVSETQYF.

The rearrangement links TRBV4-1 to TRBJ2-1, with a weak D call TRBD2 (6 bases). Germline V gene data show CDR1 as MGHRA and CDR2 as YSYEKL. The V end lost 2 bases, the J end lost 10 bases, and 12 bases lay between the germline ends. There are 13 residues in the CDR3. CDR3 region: CASSQWRGEEQFF. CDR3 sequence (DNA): TGCGCCAGCAGCCAATGGAGGGGAGAAGAGCAGTTCTTC.

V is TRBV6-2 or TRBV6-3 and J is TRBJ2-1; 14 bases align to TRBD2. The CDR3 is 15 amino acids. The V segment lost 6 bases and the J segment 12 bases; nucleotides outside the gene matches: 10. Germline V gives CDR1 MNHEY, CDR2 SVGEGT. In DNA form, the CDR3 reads TGTGCCAGCAGGGCGGGACTAGCGGGAGAAGTGGCGCAGTTCTTC. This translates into CASRAGLAGEVAQFF.

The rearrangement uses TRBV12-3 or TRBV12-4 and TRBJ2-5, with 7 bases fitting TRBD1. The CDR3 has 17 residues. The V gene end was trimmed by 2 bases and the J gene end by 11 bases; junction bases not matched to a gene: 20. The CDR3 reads CASSLILRQGGFNEQYF. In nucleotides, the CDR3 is TGTGCCAGCAGTTTAATATTGAGACAGGGTGGCTTCAATGAGCAGTACTTC.

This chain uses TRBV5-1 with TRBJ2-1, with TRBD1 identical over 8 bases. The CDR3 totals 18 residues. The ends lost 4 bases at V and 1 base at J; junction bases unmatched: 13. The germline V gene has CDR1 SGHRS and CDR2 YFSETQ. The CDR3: CASSAIGATGGSYNEQFF. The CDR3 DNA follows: TGCGCCAGCAGCGCTATTGGGGCCACAGGGGGGTCCTACAATGAGCAGTTCTTC. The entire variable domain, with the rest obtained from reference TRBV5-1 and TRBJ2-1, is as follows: KAGVTQTPRYLIKTRGQQVTLSCSPISGHRSVSWYQQTPGQGLQFLFEYFSETQRNKGNFPGRFSGRQFSNSRSEMNVSTLELGDSALYLCASSAIGATGGSYNEQFFGPGTRLTVL.

The CDR3 loop is CARGQDTQYF. Written as DNA, the CDR3 is TGTGCCAGAGGACAGGATACGCAGTATTTT. The V call is TRBV2, the J call TRBJ2-3, with D possibly matching TRBD1 (6 bases). The germline V gene has CDR1 SNHLY and CDR2 FYNNEI. The CDR3 runs to 10 residues. Trimming stripped 9 bases from V and 6 bases from J, with 7 bases between.

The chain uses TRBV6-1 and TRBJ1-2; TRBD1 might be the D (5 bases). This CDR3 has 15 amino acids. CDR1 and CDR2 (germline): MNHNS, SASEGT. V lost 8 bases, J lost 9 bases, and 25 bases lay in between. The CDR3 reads CASPESPVGAGSYTF. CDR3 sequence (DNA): TGTGCCAGCCCTGAATCCCCCGTTGGGGCCGGGAGCTACACCTTC.

CDR3 residues: CAISEDRANEQFF. The CDR3 coding sequence is TGTGCCATCAGTGAGGACAGGGCCAATGAGCAGTTCTTC. The chain couples TRBV10-3 to TRBJ2-1, with 7 bases matching TRBD1. V dropped 2 bases and J dropped 6; count of bases not matched to a gene: 1. The V gene's germline CDR1 is ENHRY and CDR2 SYGVKD. The CDR3 sequence is 13 residues long.

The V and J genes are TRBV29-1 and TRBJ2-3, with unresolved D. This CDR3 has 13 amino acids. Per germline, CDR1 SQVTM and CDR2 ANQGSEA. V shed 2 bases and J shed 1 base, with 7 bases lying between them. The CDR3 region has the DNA TGCAGCGTTGAAATCCGGGGCACAGATACGCAGTATTTT. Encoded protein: CSVEIRGTDTQYF.

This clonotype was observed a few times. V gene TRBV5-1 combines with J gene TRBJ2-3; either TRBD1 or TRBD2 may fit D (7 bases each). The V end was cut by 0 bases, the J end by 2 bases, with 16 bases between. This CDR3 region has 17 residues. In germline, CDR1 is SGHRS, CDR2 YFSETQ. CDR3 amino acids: CASSLGQGLPSTDTQYF. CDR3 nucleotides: TGCGCCAGCAGCTTGGGACAGGGACTACCATCCACAGATACGCAGTATTTT. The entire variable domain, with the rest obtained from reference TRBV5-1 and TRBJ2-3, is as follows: KAGVTQTPRYLIKTRGQQVTLSCSPISGHRSVSWYQQTPGQGLQFLFEYFSETQRNKGNFPGRFSGRQFSNSRSEMNVSTLELGDSALYLCASSLGQGLPSTDTQYFGPGTRLTVL.